This entry features one T cell receptor beta chain sequence. Its antigen is unidentified. Germline V gene lookup returns CDR1 SQVTM and CDR2 ANQGSEA. J was trimmed by 1 base and V by 7 bases; bases with no gene match: 2. This CDR3 contains 12 residues. The data stem from a study of shared clonotypes between healthy human individuals. On the study more broadly: The donor group consisted of a couple of women and three men, aged 18 to 49.

TCRdb's table, derived via immunoSEQ multiplex PCR, lists solely in-frame clones and lacks some. In the table there are about 700,000 clones, 74% of which are singletons. Overall study findings and caveats: In a few donors, around 4.8% of naive CD4 clonotypes appeared in common.

This clonotype was obtained from a woman younger than 45 in good health. The rearrangement uses TRBV29-1 and TRBJ1-1; TRBD1 agrees at 8 bases. Material for sequencing was memory CD4+ T cells sorted from blood. The subset: CD45RA-negative fraction. In DNA, the CDR3 is TGCAGCGCCGGGACAGGGAACACTGAAGCTTTCTTT. Its protein is CSAGTGNTEAFF.